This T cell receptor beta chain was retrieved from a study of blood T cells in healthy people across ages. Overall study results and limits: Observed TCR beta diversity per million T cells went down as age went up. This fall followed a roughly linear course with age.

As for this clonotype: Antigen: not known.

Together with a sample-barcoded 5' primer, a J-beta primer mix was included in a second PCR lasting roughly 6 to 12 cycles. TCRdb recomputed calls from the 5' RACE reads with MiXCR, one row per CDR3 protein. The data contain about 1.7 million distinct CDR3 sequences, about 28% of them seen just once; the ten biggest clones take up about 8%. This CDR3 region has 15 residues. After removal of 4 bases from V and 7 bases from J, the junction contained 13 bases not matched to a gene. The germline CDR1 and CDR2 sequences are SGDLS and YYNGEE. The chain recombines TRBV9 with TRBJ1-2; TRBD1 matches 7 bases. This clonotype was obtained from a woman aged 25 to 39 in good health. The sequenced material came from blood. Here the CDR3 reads CASSLQPRQGSGYTF. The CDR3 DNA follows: TGTGCCAGCAGCCTCCAGCCGAGACAGGGTTCTGGCTACACCTTC.